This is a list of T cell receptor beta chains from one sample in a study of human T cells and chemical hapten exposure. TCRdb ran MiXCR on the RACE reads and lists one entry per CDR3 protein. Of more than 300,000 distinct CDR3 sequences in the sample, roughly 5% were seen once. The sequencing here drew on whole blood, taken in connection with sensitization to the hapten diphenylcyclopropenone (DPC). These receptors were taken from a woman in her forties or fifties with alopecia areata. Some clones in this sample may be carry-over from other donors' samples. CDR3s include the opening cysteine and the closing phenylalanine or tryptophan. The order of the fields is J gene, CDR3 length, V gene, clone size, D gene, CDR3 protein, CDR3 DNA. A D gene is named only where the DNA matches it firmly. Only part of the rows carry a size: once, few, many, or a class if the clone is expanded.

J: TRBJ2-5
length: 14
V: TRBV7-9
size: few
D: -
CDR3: CASSLTTGQETQYF
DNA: TGTGCCAGCAGCTTAACCACAGGACAAGAGACCCAGTACTTC

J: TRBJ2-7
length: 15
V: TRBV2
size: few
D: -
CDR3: CASQSRDLSIYEQYF
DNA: TGTGCCAGCCAAAGCCGGGACCTTAGTATCTACGAGCAGTACTTC

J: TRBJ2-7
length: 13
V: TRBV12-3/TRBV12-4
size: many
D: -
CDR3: CASSTIGGYEQYF
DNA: TGTGCCAGCAGCACCATCGGGGGCTACGAGCAGTACTTC

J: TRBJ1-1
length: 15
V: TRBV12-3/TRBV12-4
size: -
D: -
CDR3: CASSPLDWLNAEAFF
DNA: TGTGCCAGCAGTCCCTTAGACTGGTTGAACGCTGAAGCTTTCTTT

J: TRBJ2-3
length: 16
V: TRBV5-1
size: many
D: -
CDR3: CASTPVGGATSNTQYF
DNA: TGCGCCAGCACCCCCGTCGGGGGCGCGACCTCCAATACGCAGTATTTT

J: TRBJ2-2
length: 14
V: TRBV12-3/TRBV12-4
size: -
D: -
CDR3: CASSPYTETGELFF
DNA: TGTGCCAGCAGTCCGTACACAGAAACCGGGGAGCTGTTTTTT

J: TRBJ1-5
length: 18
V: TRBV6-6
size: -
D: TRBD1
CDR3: CASSYSIWDRNPNQPQHF
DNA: TGTGCCAGCAGTTACTCTATCTGGGACAGGAACCCAAATCAGCCCCAGCATTTT

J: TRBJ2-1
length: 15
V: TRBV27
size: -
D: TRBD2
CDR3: CASSQGTSGGAEQFF
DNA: TGTGCCAGCAGTCAGGGGACTAGCGGGGGCGCCGAGCAGTTCTTC

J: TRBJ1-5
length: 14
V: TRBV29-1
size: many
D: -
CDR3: CSVQTEGQNQPQHF
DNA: TGCAGCGTCCAGACCGAGGGACAAAATCAGCCCCAGCATTTT

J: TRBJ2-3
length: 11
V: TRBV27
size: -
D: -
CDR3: CASSSRNTQYF
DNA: TGTGCCAGCAGTTCAAGGAATACGCAGTATTTT

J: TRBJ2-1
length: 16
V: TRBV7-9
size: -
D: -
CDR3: CASSPRLGPLNNEQFF
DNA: TGTGCCAGCAGCCCCCGATTGGGCCCGTTAAACAATGAGCAGTTCTTC

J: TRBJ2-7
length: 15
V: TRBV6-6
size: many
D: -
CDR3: CASSSTTGPSYEQYF
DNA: TGTGCCAGCAGTAGTACGACCGGGCCATCCTACGAGCAGTACTTC

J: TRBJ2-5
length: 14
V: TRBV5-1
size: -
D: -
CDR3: CASSFRDGQETQYF
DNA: TGCGCCAGCAGCTTCCGGGACGGCCAAGAGACCCAGTACTTC